In its sample, the clone carrying this T cell receptor beta chain was seen a few times. The antigen remains unidentified. PCR was performed a second time for about 6 to 12 cycles using a sample-barcoded 5' primer and a J-beta primer mix. TCRdb reprocessed the 5' RACE reads via MiXCR and lists one record per CDR3 protein. The table shows fewer than 2,000,000 distinct CDR3 sequences, with about 31% occurring only once. This CDR3 is 15 amino acids long. Trimming pared 2 bases from V and 0 bases from J, leaving 9 bases between. The germline CDR1 and CDR2 sequences are MNHEY and SVGAGI. These data originate in a study of blood T cells in healthy people across ages. The study's findings and limits: Strong correlation was found linking TCR beta diversity to naive T cell percentage.

The chain couples TRBV6-5 to TRBJ2-3; no clear D gene. What was sequenced was blood. The clonotype comes from a woman in her 30s in good health. CDR3 in DNA: TGTGCCAGCAGTTACAGGAGTTCTAGCACAGATACGCAGTATTTT. Its protein product is CASSYRSSSTDTQYF.